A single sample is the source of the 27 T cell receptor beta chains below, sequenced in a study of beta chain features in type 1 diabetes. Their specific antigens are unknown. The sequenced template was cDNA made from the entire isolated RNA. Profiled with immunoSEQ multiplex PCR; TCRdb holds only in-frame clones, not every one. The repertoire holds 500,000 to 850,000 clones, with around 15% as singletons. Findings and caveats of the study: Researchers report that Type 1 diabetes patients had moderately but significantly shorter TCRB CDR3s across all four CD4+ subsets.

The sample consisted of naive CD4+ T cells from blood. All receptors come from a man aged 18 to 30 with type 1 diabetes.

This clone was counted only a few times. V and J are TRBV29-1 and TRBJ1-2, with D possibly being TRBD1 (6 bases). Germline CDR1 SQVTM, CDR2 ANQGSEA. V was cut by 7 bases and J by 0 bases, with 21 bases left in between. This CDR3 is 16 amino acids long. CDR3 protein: CSELGHPTLANYGYTF. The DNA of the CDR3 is TGCAGCGAACTGGGACACCCTACCTTGGCTAACTATGGCTACACCTTC.

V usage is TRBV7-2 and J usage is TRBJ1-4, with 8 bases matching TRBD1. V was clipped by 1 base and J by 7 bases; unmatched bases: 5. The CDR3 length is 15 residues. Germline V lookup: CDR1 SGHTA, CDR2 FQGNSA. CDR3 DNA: TGTGCCAGCAGCTTAGGGCAGGGGGCGCGTGAAAAACTGTTTTTT. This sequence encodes CASSLGQGAREKLFF.

In nucleotides, the CDR3 is TGCAGCGTTGAAGTTCCGGACAGCGAAGCTTTCTTT. Protein sequence: CSVEVPDSEAFF. The chain joins TRBV29-1 to TRBJ1-1; TRBD1 is a possible D gene (6 bases). The CDR3 spans 12 residues. The germline V gene encodes CDR1 SQVTM and CDR2 ANQGSEA. V was trimmed by 1 base and J by 8 bases, leaving 11 bases between them.

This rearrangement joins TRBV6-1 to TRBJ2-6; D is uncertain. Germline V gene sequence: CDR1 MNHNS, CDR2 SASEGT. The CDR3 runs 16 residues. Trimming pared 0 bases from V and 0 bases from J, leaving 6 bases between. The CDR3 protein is CASSEAWHSGANVLTF. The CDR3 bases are TGTGCCAGCAGTGAAGCGTGGCACTCTGGGGCCAACGTCCTGACTTTC.

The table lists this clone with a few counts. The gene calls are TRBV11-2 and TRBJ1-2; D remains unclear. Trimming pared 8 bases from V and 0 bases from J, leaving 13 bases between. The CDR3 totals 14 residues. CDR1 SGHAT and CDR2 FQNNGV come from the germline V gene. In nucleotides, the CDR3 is TGTGCCAGCGGTCGGACGGAAGCTAACTATGGCTACACCTTC. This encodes CASGRTEANYGYTF.

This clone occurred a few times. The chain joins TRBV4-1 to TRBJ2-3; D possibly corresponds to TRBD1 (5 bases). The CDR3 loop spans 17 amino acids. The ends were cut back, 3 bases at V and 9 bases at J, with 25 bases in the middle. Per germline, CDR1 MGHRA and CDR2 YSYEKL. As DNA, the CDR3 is TGCGCCAGCAGCCAGGGATCTGCTCGGGCCAGGGTAGGGACGCAGTATTTT. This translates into CASSQGSARARVGTQYF.

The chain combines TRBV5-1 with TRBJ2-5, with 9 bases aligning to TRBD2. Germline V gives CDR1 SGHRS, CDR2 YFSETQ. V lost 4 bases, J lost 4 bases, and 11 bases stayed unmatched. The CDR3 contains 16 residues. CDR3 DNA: TGCGCCAGCAGCGCCGGCCCAGCGGGGGGCTCAGAGACCCAGTACTTC. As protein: CASSAGPAGGSETQYF. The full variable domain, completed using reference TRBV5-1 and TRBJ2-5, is KAGVTQTPRYLIKTRGQQVTLSCSPISGHRSVSWYQQTPGQGLQFLFEYFSETQRNKGNFPGRFSGRQFSNSRSEMNVSTLELGDSALYLCASSAGPAGGSETQYFGPGTRLLVL.

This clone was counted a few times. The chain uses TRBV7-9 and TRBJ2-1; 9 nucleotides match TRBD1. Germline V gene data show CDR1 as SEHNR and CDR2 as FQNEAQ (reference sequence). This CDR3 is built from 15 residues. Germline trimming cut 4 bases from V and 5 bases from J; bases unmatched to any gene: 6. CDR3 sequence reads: CASSSGQGRDNEQFF. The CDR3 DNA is TGTGCCAGCAGCTCGGGACAGGGTAGGGACAATGAGCAGTTCTTC. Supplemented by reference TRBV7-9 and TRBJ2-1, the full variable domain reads DTGVSQNPRHKITKRGQNVTFRCDPISEHNRLYWYRQTLGQGPEFLTYFQNEAQLEKSRLLSDRFSAERPKGSFSTLEIQRTEQGDSAMYLCASSSGQGRDNEQFFGPGTRLTVL.

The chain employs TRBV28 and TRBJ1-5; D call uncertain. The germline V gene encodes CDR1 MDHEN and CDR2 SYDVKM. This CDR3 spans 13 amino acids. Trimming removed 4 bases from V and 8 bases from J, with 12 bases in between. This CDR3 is CASSSSGYKPQHF. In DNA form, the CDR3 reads TGTGCCAGCAGTTCCTCCGGTTATAAGCCCCAGCATTTT.

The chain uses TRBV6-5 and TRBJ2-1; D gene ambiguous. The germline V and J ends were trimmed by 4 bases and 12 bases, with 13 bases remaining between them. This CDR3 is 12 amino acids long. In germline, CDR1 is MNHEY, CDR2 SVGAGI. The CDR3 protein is CASSSSWIGQFF. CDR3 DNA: TGTGCCAGCAGTTCAAGCTGGATCGGGCAGTTCTTC.

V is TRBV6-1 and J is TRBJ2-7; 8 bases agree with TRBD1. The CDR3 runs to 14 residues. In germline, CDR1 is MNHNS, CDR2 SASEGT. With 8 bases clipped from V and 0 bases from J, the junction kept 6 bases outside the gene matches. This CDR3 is CASFRQGRSYEQYF. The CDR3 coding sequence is TGTGCCAGCTTTAGACAGGGGCGCTCCTACGAGCAGTACTTC.

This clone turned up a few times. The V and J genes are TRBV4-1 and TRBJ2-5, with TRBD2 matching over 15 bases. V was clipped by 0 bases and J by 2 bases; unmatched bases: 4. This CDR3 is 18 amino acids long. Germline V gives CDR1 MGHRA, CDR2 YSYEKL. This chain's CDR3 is CASSQDRTSGREQETQYF. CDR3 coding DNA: TGCGCCAGCAGCCAAGATAGGACTAGCGGGAGGGAACAAGAGACCCAGTACTTC.

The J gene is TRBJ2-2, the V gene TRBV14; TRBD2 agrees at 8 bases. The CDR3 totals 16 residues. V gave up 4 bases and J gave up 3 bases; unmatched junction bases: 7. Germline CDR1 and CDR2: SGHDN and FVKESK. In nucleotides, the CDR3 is TGTGCCAGCAGCCCCCTTACGGGGGGGTACACCGGGGAGCTGTTTTTT. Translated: CASSPLTGGYTGELFF.

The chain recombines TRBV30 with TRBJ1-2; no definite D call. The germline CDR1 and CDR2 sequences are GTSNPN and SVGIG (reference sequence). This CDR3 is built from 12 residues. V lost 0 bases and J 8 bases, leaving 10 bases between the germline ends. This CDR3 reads CAWSVLGMGYTF. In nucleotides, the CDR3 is TGTGCCTGGAGTGTACTAGGAATGGGCTACACCTTC.

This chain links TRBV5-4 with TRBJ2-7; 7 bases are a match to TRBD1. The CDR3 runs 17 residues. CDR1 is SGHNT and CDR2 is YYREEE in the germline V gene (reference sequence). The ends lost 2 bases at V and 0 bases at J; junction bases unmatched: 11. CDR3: CASSFGQVRRASYEQYF. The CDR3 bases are TGTGCCAGCAGCTTCGGACAGGTTAGGCGGGCCTCCTACGAGCAGTACTTC.

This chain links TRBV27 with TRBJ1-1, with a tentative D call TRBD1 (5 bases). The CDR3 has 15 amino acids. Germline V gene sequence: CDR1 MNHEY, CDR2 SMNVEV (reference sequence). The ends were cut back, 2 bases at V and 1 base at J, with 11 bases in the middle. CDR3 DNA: TGTGCCAGCAGTTTAGGTGCCAGGGCGAACACTGAAGCTTTCTTT. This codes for CASSLGARANTEAFF.

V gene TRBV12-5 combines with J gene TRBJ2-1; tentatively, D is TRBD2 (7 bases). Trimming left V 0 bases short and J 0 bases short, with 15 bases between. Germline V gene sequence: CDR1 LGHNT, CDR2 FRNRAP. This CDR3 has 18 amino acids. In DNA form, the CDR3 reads TGTGCTAGTGGTTTGGTACCGATTCGGGGGGCCTCCTACAATGAGCAGTTCTTC. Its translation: CASGLVPIRGASYNEQFF.

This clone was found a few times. The CDR3 nucleotides read TGTGCCAGCAGCCCAGGGGGCGCCAGGATTGCCTACACCTTC. This encodes CASSPGGARIAYTF. The chain is built from TRBV25-1 and TRBJ1-2, with 8 positions matching TRBD1. CDR1 is MGHDK, CDR2 SYGVNS, per germline. This CDR3 is built from 14 residues. V was clipped by 6 bases and J by 10 bases; unmatched bases: 13.

The CDR3: CASSFRDEETQYF. CDR3 DNA sequence: TGTGCCAGCAGCTTCAGGGACGAGGAGACCCAGTACTTC. The V gene is TRBV7-9, the J gene TRBJ2-5; D assignment may be TRBD1 or TRBD2 (5 bases each). V dropped 3 bases and J dropped 5 bases, with 10 bases sitting between them. This CDR3 comprises 13 residues. Per germline, CDR1 SEHNR and CDR2 FQNEAQ (reference sequence).

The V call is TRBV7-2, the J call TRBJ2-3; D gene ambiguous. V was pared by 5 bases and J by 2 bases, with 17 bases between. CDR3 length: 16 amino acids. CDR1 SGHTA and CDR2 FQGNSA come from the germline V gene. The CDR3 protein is CASSRASVRATDTQYF. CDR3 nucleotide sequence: TGTGCCAGCAGCCGGGCGTCTGTCCGAGCCACAGATACGCAGTATTTT. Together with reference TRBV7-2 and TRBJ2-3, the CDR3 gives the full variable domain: GAGVSQSPSNKVTEKGKDVELRCDPISGHTALYWYRQSLGQGLEFLIYFQGNSAPDKSGLPSDRFSAERTGGSVSTLTIQRTQQEDSAVYLCASSRASVRATDTQYFGPGTRLTVL.

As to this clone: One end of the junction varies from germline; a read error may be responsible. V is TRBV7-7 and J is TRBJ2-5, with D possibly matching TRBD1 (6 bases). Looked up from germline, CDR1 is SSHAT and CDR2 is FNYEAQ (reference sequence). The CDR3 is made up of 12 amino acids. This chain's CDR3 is CASSLGGPDQYF. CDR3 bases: TGTGCTAGCAGCTTAGGGGGTCCTGACCAGTACTTC.

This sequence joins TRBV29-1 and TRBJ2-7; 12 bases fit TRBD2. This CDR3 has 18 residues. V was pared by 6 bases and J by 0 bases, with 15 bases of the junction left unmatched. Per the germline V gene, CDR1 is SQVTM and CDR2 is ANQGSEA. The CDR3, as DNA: TGCAGCGTCCTGGAGGAGTCTAGCGGGGGGGCGAGCTCCTACGAGCAGTACTTC. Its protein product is CSVLEESSGGASSYEQYF.

CDR3 in DNA: TGTGCCAGCAACGGCCGAATGAACACTGAAGCTTTCTTT. Residues: CASNGRMNTEAFF. The J gene is TRBJ1-1, the V gene TRBV6-5; D is uncertain. Germline-derived CDR1 and CDR2 are MNHEY and SVGAGI. Deletions cut 7 bases from V and 0 bases from J, with 9 bases between. This CDR3 comprises 13 residues.

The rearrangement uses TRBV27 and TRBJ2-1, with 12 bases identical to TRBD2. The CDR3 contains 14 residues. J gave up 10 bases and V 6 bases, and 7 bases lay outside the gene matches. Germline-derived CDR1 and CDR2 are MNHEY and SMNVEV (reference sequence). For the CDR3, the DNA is TGTGCCAGCAGCCCACGGACTAGCGGGACAGAGCAGTTCTTC. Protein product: CASSPRTSGTEQFF.

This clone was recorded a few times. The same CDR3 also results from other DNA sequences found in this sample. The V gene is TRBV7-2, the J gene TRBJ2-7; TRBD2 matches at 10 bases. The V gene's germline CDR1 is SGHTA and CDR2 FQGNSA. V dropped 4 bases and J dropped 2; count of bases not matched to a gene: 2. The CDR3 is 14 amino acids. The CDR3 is CASSSGLAAYEQYF. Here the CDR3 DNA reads TGTGCCAGCAGCTCAGGACTAGCGGCCTACGAGCAGTACTTC.

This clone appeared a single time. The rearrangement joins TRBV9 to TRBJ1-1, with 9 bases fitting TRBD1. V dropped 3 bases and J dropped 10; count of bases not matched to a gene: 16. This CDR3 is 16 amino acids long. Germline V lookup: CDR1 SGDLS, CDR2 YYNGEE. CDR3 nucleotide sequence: TGTGCCAGCAGCGCAGAAACCGGGACAGGGTATCTAGGAGCTTTCTTT. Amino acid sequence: CASSAETGTGYLGAFF.

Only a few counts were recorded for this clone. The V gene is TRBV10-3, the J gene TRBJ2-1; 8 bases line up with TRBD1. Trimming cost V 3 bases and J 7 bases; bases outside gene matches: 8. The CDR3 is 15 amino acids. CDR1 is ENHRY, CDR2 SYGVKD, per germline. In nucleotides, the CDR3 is TGTGCCATCAGTGAAAGGACAGGGTTGGAAAATGAGCAGTTCTTC. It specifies CAISERTGLENEQFF.